Listed below are T cell receptor beta chains from one sample, sequenced in a study of T cell repertoires in cytomegalovirus infection. Using its own MiXCR run on the reads, TCRdb lists one record per CDR3 protein. The sample has about 460,000 distinct CDR3 sequences; approximately 10% are singletons. The source material was PBMCs. Every receptor here comes from a human donor in good health (CMV status not recorded). Some clones in this sample may be carry-over from other donors' samples. The CDR3 runs from the conserved cysteine through the conserved F or W. Each record gives: V gene, clone size, J gene, CDR3 protein. Clone size is given for some rows only: seen once, a few or many times, or a class if the clone is expanded.

TRBV10-3	few	TRBJ2-7	CAISALGGEVYEQYF
TRBV7-2	many	TRBJ2-1	CASSRRDRGYEQFF
TRBV3-1	few	TRBJ1-5	CASSQDNRAGQPQHF
TRBV23-1	few	TRBJ2-5	CASSQSLCRLAVQETQYF
TRBV28	many	TRBJ2-5	CASSHGQEYQETQYF
TRBV9	few	TRBJ2-3	CATDSGGGTSKYF
TRBV2	many	TRBJ1-6	CASTWTGSRNSPLHF
TRBV12-3/TRBV12-4	many	TRBJ2-6	CASSWGLFSRTDHSGANVLTF
TRBV20-1	-	TRBJ1-2	CSAPVAAGQGWGYTF
TRBV12-3/TRBV12-4	many	TRBJ1-3	CASGTGNTIYF
TRBV2	few	TRBJ2-3	CASSEHRGTDTQYF
TRBV10-3	many	TRBJ1-2	CAIRDRGPGYGYTF
TRBV5-1	many	TRBJ2-1	CASSLGQGVFNEQFF
TRBV7-6	many	TRBJ2-7	CASSLGTSSSYEQYF
TRBV7-9	many	TRBJ2-5	CASSLSQEYVWQETQYF
TRBV10-3	many	TRBJ2-7	CAISEPGTGGSYEQYF
TRBV7-3	once	TRBJ2-6	CANVGDGANVLTF
TRBV20-1	-	TRBJ2-7	CSASDTRSYEQYF
TRBV20-1	many	TRBJ1-1	CSATRGRGYTEAFF
TRBV7-8	many	TRBJ2-1	CASTSLGGPYNEQFF
TRBV12-3/TRBV12-4	-	TRBJ2-3	CASSSSSGSLSLDTQYF
TRBV28	many	TRBJ2-6	CASTAGANVLTF
TRBV12-3/TRBV12-4	few	TRBJ2-2	CATLGGTVSTANTGELFF
TRBV20-1	-	TRBJ1-2	CSARDPGDRGLYGYTF
TRBV7-3	many	TRBJ2-5	CASSLVYQETQYF
TRBV28	many	TRBJ2-1	CASSPFGRTGSYNEQFF
TRBV5-4	-	TRBJ1-4	CASSLGGTPNEKLFF
TRBV3-1	-	TRBJ1-1	CASSQDSGEAFF
TRBV19	many	TRBJ1-1	CASSEPTLLGVGAFF
TRBV29-1	-	TRBJ1-1	CSVEWVDSPNTEAFF
TRBV29-1	-	TRBJ2-5	CSVRRETQYF
TRBV7-9	many	TRBJ2-3	CASSPLSTDTQYF
TRBV5-1	-	TRBJ2-1	CASSLASVFEYNEQFF
TRBV4-2	many	TRBJ1-1	CASSQAAGGEGLNTEAFF
TRBV7-2	many	TRBJ2-1	CASTTPSGSVPGLEQFF
TRBV7-9	-	TRBJ1-1	CASRKEIEAFF
TRBV10-3	many	TRBJ2-1	CAISGTSGRNEQFF
TRBV7-9	many	TRBJ2-3	CASRPDLSRGRADTQYF
TRBV29-1	few	TRBJ2-1	CSGTGFSYNEQFF
TRBV5-4	-	TRBJ2-4	CASSGSGGEAARNIQYF
TRBV12-3/TRBV12-4	few	TRBJ2-7	CASSPTLLGPYEQYF
TRBV7-2	many	TRBJ1-6	CASSQRNQGAGNSPLHF
TRBV10-3	many	TRBJ1-4	CAISPTPGTNEKLFF
TRBV6-1	-	TRBJ2-3	CASSEEGDTQYF
TRBV11-2	-	TRBJ2-2	CASLTSGRPGELFF
TRBV29-1	few	TRBJ2-5	CSAGQGGETQYF
TRBV11-2	many	TRBJ2-7	CASSLDHGGDEQYF
TRBV28	-	TRBJ2-1	CASSVGTSMAQFF
TRBV4-2	few	TRBJ2-3	CASNHGAGGVYTDTQYF
TRBV30	few	TRBJ1-5	CAWSALPGQPQHF
TRBV7-9	many	TRBJ2-1	CASTNEQFF
TRBV6-1	many	TRBJ2-5	CASRDVAGGQETQYF
TRBV7-9	many	TRBJ2-1	CASSPGFNEQFF
TRBV7-3	many	TRBJ2-1	CASSLGSGSKNEQFF
TRBV13	-	TRBJ2-2	CASSLAMRGNTGELFF